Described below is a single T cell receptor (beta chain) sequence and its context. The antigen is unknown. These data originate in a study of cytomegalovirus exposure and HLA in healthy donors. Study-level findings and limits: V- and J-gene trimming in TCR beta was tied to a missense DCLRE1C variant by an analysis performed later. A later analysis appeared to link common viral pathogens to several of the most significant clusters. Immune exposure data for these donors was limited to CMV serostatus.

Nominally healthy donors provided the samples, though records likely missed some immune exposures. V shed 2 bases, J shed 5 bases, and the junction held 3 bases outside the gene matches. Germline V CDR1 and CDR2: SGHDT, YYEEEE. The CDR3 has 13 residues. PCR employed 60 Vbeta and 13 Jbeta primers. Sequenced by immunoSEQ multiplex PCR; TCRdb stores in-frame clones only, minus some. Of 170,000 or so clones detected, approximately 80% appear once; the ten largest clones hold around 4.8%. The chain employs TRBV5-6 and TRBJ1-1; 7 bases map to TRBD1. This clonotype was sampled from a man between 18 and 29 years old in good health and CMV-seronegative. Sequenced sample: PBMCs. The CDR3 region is CASSLQGRTEAFF. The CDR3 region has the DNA TGTGCCAGCAGCTTACAGGGGAGGACTGAAGCTTTCTTT.